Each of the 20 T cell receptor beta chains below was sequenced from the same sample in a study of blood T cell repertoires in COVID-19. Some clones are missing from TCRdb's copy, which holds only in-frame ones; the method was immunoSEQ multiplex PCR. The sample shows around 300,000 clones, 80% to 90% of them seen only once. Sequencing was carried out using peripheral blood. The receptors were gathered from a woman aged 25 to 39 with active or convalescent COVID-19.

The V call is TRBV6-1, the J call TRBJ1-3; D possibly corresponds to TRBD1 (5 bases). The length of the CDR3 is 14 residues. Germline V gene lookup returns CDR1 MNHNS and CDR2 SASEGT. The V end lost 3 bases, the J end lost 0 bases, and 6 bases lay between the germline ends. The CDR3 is CASSEDTSGNTIYF. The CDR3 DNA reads TGTGCCAGCAGTGAGGACACCTCTGGAAACACCATATATTTT.

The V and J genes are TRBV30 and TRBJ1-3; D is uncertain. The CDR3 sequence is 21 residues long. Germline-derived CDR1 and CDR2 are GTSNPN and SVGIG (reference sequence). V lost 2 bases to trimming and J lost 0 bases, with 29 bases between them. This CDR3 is CAWSRGQDNPSHMSSGNTIYF. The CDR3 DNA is TGTGCCTGGAGTCGGGGTCAAGATAACCCTTCCCATATGAGCTCTGGAAACACCATATATTTT.

The CDR3, as DNA: TGCGCCAGCAGCTTTGAAGCGGCGACTAACTATGGCTACACCTTC. It codes for CASSFEAATNYGYTF. The chain carries TRBV5-1 and TRBJ1-2; D call uncertain. The V and J ends lost 2 bases and 0 bases respectively, with 11 bases between them. Germline CDR1 SGHRS, CDR2 YFSETQ. The CDR3 extends over 15 amino acids.

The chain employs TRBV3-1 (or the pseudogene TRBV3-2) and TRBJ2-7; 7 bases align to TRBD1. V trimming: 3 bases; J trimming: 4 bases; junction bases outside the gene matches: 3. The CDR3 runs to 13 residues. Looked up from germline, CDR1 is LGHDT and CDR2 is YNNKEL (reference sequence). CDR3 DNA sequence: TGTGCCAGCAGCCAGGGGACAGTATACGAGCAGTACTTC. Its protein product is CASSQGTVYEQYF.

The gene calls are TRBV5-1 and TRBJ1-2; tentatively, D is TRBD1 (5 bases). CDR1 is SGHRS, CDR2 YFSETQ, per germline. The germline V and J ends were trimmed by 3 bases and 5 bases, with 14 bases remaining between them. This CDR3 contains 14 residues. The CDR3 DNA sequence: TGCGCCAGCAGCTCCCAGGGAACAGTGTATGGCTACACCTTC. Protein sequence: CASSSQGTVYGYTF.

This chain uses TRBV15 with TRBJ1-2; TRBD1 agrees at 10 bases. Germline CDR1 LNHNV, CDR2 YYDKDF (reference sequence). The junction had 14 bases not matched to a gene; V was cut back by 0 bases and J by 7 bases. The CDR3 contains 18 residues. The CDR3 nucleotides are TGTGCCACCAGCAGAGATAGGTGGGACAGGGGTTCCGCCTCTGGCTACACCTTC. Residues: CATSRDRWDRGSASGYTF.

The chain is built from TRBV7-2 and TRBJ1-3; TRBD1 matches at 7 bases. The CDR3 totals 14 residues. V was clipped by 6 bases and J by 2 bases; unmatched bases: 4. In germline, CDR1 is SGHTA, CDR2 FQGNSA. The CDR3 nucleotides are TGTGCCAGCAGGCCGACAGGGACTGGAAACACCATATATTTT. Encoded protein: CASRPTGTGNTIYF.

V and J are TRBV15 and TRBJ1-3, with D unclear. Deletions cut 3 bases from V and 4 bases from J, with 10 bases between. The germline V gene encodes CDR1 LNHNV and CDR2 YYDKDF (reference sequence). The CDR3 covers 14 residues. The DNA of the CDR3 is TGTGCCACCAGCAGTGGACTTCCCGGAAACACCATATATTTT. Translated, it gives CATSSGLPGNTIYF.

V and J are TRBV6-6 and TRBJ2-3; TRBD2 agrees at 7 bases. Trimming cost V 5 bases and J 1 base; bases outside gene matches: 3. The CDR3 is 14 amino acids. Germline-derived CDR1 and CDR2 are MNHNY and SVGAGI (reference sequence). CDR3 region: CASSPGGGTDTQYF. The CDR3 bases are TGTGCCAGCAGTCCTGGGGGGGGCACAGATACGCAGTATTTT.

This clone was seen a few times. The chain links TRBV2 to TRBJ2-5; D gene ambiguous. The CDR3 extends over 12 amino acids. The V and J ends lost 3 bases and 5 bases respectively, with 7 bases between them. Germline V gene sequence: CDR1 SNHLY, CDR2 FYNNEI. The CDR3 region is CASSESRETQYF. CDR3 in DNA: TGTGCCAGCAGTGAGTCCAGGGAGACCCAGTACTTC.

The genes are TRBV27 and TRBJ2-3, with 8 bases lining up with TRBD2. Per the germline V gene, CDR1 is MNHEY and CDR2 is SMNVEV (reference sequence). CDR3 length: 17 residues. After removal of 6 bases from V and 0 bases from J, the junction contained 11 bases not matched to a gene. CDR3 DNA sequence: TGTGCCAGCAGCGGAAGGCCTAGCGGGCGGAGCACAGATACGCAGTATTTT. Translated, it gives CASSGRPSGRSTDTQYF.

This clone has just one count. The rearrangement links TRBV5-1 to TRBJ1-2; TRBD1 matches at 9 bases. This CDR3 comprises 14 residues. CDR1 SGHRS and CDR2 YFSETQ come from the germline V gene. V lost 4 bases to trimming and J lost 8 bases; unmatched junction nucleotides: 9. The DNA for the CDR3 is TGCGCCAGCAGCGTAGGACAGGGGACGGTCGGCTACACCTTC. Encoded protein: CASSVGQGTVGYTF.

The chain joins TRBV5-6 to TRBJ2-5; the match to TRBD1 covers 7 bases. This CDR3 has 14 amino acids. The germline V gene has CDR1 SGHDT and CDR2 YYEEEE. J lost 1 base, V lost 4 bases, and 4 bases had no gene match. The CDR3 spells CASSPGDSQETQYF. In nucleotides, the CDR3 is TGTGCCAGCAGCCCCGGGGACAGCCAAGAGACCCAGTACTTC.

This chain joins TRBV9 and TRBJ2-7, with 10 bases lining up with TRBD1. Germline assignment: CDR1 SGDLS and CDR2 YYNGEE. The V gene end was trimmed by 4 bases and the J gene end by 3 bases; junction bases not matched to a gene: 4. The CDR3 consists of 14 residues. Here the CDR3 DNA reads TGTGCCAGCAGCCCCGGGACAGGGGACTACGAGCAGTACTTC. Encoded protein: CASSPGTGDYEQYF.

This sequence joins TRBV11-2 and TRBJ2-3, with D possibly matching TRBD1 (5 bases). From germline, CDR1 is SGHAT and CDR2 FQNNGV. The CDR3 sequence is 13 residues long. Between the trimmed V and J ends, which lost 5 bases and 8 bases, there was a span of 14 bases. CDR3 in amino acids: CASSQDKIGTQYF. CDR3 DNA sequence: TGTGCCAGCAGCCAGGACAAGATCGGTACGCAGTATTTT.

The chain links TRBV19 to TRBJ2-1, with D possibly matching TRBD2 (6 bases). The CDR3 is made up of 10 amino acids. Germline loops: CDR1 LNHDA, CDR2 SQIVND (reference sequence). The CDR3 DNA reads TGTCCTAAGGAGGGGAATGAGCAGTTCTTC. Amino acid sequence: CPKEGNEQFF.

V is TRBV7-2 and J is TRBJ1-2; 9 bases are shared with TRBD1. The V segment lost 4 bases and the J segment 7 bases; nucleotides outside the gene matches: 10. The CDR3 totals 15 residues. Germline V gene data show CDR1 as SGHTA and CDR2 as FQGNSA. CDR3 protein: CASSSTRTGEGGYTF. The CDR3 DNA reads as TGTGCCAGCAGCTCCACGAGGACAGGGGAGGGTGGCTACACCTTC.

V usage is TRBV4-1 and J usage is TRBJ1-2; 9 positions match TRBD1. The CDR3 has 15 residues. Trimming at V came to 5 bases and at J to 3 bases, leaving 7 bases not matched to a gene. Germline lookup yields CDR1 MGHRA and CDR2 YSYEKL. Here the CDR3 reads CASSEGTGQDYGYTF. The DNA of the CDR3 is TGCGCCAGCAGCGAAGGGACAGGGCAGGACTATGGCTACACCTTC.

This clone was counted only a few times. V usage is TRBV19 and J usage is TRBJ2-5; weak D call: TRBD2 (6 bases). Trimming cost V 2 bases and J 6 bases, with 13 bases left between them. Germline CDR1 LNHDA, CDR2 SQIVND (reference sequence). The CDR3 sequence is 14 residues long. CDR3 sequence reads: CASSITSGGKTQYF. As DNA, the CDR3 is TGTGCCAGTAGTATAACATCTGGGGGGAAGACCCAGTACTTC.

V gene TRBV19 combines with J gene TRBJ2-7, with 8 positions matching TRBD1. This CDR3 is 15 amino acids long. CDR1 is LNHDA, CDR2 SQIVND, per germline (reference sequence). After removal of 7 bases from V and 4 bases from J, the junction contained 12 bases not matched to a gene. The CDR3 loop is CASKETGTGYYEQYF. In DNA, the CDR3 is TGTGCCAGTAAGGAGACCGGGACAGGCTATTACGAGCAGTACTTC.